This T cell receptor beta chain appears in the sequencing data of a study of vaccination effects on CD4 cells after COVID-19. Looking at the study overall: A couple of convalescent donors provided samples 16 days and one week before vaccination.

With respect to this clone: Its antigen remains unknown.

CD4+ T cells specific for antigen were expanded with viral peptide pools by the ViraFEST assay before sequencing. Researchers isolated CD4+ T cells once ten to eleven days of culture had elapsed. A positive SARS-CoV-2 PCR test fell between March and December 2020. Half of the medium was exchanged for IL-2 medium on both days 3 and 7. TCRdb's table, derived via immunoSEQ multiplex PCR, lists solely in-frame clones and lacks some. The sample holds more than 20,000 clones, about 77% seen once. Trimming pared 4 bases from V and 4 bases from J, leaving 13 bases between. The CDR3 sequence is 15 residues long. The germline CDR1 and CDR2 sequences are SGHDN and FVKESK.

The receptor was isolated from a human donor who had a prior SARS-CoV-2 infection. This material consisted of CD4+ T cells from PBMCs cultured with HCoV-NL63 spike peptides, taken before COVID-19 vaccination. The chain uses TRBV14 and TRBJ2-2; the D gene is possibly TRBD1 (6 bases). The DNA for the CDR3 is TGTGCCAGCAGCCCTATAAGAGGGGGCACCGGGGAGCTGTTTTTT. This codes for CASSPIRGGTGELFF. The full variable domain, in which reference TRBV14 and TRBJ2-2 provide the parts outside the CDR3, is EAGVTQFPSHSVIEKGQTVTLRCDPISGHDNLYWYRRVMGKEIKFLLHFVKESKQDESGMPNNRFLAERTGGTYSTLKVQPAELEDSGVYFCASSPIRGGTGELFFGEGSRLTVL.